These T cell receptor beta chains were read from a single sample in a study of shared clonotypes between healthy human individuals. Clones were sequenced by immunoSEQ multiplex PCR, and TCRdb holds only the in-frame ones, with some missing. The table includes under 1,100,000 clones, more than 75% detected once. The specimen was memory CD4+ T cells from PBMCs. The source is a man aged 18-30 years in good health. Some clones in this sample may be carry-over from other donors' samples. CDR3s include the opening cysteine and the closing phenylalanine or tryptophan. The D gene is left open where the match is weak. Rows give clone size only sometimes, using once, few, many, or a class for an expanded clone.

>TRBJ1-6|-|-|TRBV6-6
CASSYGDRRNSPLHF
TGTGCCAGCAGTTACGGGGACCGCAGGAATTCACCCCTCCACTTT
>TRBJ1-5|-|TRBD1|TRBV5-4
CASSQGQGRNQPQHF
TGTGCCAGCAGCCAAGGACAGGGGCGCAATCAGCCCCAGCATTTT
>TRBJ1-5|-|TRBD1|TRBV5-1
CASSPGTGGFNQPQHF
TGCGCCAGCAGCCCGGGGACAGGGGGTTTTAATCAGCCCCAGCATTTT
>TRBJ2-2|-|-|TRBV5-6
CASSLIGINTGELFF
TGTGCCAGCAGCTTGATCGGCATAAACACCGGGGAGCTGTTTTTT
>TRBJ1-2|-|-|TRBV29-1
CSVDQLNYGYTF
TGCAGCGTCGACCAGCTAAACTATGGCTACACCTTC
>TRBJ1-2|-|-|TRBV19
CASSRRQIYGYTF
TGTGCCAGTAGTCGGAGACAGATCTATGGCTACACCTTC
>TRBJ2-1|-|TRBD2|TRBV6-1
CASSEALTSGSYNEQFF
TGTGCCAGCAGTGAAGCTCTGACTAGCGGGAGTTACAATGAGCAGTTCTTC
>TRBJ2-1|-|TRBD1|TRBV6-5
CASSYATGDNEQFF
TGTGCCAGCAGTTACGCGACAGGGGACAATGAGCAGTTCTTC
>TRBJ2-1|-|-|TRBV5-1
CASSLLLRPNNEQFF
TGCGCCAGCAGCTTGCTTTTGCGCCCAAACAATGAGCAGTTCTTC
>TRBJ2-7|many|-|TRBV5-1
CASSLAAELYEQYF
TGCGCCAGCAGCTTGGCGGCGGAACTCTACGAGCAGTACTTC
>TRBJ2-3|-|TRBD2|TRBV9
CASSVGAGYTDTQYF
TGTGCCAGCAGCGTCGGAGCGGGATACACAGATACGCAGTATTTT
>TRBJ2-3|-|TRBD2|TRBV5-4
CASSALAGADDTQYF
TGTGCCAGCAGCGCGCTAGCGGGAGCCGACGATACGCAGTATTTT
>TRBJ2-7|-|-|TRBV7-2
CASSLAEQIQYF
TGTGCCAGCAGCTTAGCAGAACAGATACAGTACTTC
>TRBJ1-5|-|-|TRBV6-1
CASSEGMIGNQPQHF
TGTGCCAGCAGTGAGGGAATGATCGGCAATCAGCCCCAGCATTTT